This TCR beta chain was captured in a study of blood T cell repertoires in COVID-19. The wider study: Acute and convalescent COVID-19 specimens originated in the United States, Italy and Spain. T cells, B-cell-depleted T cells, or PBMCs supplied cDNA or gDNA.

Clinical histories supplied by participants themselves formed the basis of cohort assignment. Germline values: CDR1 SQVTM, CDR2 ANQGSEA. The CDR3 contains 16 residues. V dropped 5 bases and J dropped 2; count of bases not matched to a gene: 12. This table comes from immunoSEQ multiplex PCR, and its TCRdb copy is limited to in-frame clones, with some not included. The sample contains hundreds of thousands of clones, approximately 90% of which appear only once. Sequencing was carried out using PBMCs or T cells enriched from blood (not recorded which). This receptor was obtained from a woman in her twenties or thirties with acute COVID-19. The chain carries TRBV29-1 and TRBJ2-3; 8 bases align to TRBD2. CDR3 sequence reads: CSVRLGAGGITDTQYF. In nucleotides, the CDR3 is TGCAGCGTTCGCCTAGGGGCGGGGGGCATCACAGATACGCAGTATTTT.